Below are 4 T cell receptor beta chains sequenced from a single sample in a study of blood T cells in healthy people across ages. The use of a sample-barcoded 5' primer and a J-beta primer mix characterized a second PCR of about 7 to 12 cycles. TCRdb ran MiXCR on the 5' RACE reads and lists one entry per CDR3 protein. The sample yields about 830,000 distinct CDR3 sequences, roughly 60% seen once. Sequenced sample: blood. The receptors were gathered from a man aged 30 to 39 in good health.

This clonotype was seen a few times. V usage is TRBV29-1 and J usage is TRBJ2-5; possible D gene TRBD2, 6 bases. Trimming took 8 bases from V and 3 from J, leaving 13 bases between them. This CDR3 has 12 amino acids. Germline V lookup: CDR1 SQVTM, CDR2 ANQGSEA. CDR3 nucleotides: TGCAGCTCAGGGAGGAGAGAAGAGACCCAGTACTTC. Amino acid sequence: CSSGRREETQYF.

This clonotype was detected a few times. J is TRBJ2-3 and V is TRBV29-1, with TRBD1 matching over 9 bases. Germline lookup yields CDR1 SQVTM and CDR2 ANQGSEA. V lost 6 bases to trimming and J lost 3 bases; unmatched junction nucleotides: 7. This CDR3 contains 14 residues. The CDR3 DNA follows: TGCAGCGTCGACCCGGGACAGGGTACAGATACGCAGTATTTT. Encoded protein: CSVDPGQGTDTQYF.

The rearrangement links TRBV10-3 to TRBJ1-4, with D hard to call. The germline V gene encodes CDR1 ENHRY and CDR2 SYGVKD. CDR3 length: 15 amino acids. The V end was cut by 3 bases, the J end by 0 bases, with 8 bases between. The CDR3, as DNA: TGTGCCATCAGTGACACCGACCCAACTAATGAAAAACTGTTTTTT. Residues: CAISDTDPTNEKLFF.

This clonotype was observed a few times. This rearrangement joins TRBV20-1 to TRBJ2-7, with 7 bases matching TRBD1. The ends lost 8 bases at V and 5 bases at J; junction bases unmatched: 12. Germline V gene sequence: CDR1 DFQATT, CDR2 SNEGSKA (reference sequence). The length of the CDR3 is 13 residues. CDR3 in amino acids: CSCGETGLHEQYF. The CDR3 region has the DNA TGCAGTTGTGGGGAGACAGGGCTTCACGAGCAGTACTTC.